These T cell receptor beta chains were read from a single sample in a study of blood T cell repertoires in COVID-19. Sequenced by immunoSEQ multiplex PCR; TCRdb stores in-frame clones only, minus some. The data contain fewer than 200,000 clones, over 65% of them singletons. The sample was PBMCs or T cells enriched from blood (not recorded which). The receptors derive from a woman in her forties or fifties who had recovered from COVID-19. CDR3s include the opening cysteine and the closing phenylalanine or tryptophan. The D gene is left open where the match is weak. Some rows have no size entry. The others give once, few or many, or a class for an expanded clone.

v_call,clone_size,j_call,d_call,cdr3_aa,cdr3_nt
TRBV2,few,TRBJ1-5,NA,CASSEIGDNQPQHF,TGTGCCAGCAGTGAAATCGGGGATAATCAGCCCCAGCATTTT
TRBV20-1,NA,TRBJ1-1,NA,CSARGGPEAFF,TGCAGTGCTAGAGGGGGGCCTGAAGCTTTCTTT
TRBV30,NA,TRBJ1-1,NA,CAWRKLRMNTEAFF,TGTGCCTGGAGAAAATTGCGTATGAACACTGAAGCTTTCTTT
TRBV6-1,NA,TRBJ2-5,NA,CASSDRRGGYETQYF,TGTGCCAGCAGTGATAGGAGGGGCGGGTATGAGACCCAGTACTTC
TRBV9,NA,TRBJ2-5,TRBD1,CASSGGTGEKTQYF,TGTGCCAGCAGCGGCGGGACAGGGGAGAAGACCCAGTACTTC
TRBV7-9,NA,TRBJ1-6,NA,CASSLSPGLKVALHF,TGTGCCAGCAGCTTATCTCCAGGGTTGAAGGTGGCCCTCCACTTT
TRBV7-9,few,TRBJ2-2,TRBD2,CASRGLAGGPGELFF,TGTGCCAGCCGAGGACTAGCGGGAGGGCCCGGGGAGCTGTTTTTT
TRBV15,NA,TRBJ2-5,NA,CATSRDRGGAGETQYF,TGTGCCACCAGCAGAGATCGCGGGGGCGCGGGGGAGACCCAGTACTTC
TRBV7-9,NA,TRBJ1-2,NA,CASSSIRGGANYGYTF,TGTGCCAGCAGCTCCATAAGAGGAGGGGCAAACTATGGCTACACCTTC
TRBV9,NA,TRBJ1-1,NA,CASSVGGLAEAFF,TGTGCCAGCAGCGTAGGCGGGTTGGCTGAAGCTTTCTTT
TRBV15,NA,TRBJ1-4,TRBD1,CATSRRRDSSKSNEKLFF,TGTGCCACCAGCCGCCGAAGGGACAGCTCAAAGTCTAATGAAAAACTGTTTTTT
TRBV30,NA,TRBJ1-6,TRBD1,CAGDRVESPLHF,TGTGCCGGCGACAGGGTAGAGTCACCCCTCCACTTT
TRBV7-3,NA,TRBJ1-2,NA,CASTLRGWGYTF,TGTGCCAGCACCCTCAGGGGATGGGGCTACACCTTC
TRBV2,NA,TRBJ2-5,TRBD1,CASSERSGQGSWETQYF,TGTGCCAGCAGTGAAAGGTCTGGACAGGGGAGTTGGGAGACCCAGTACTTC
TRBV5-4,NA,TRBJ2-5,TRBD1,CASSKPGQQETQYF,TGTGCCAGCAGCAAACCGGGACAGCAAGAGACCCAGTACTTC
TRBV11-3,once,TRBJ2-1,NA,CASSLDSWDTNGNEQFF,TGTGCCAGCAGCTTAGATTCGTGGGACACCAACGGGAATGAGCAGTTCTTC
TRBV19,NA,TRBJ2-1,TRBD1,CASSTRGPSYNEQFF,TGTGCCAGTAGTACCAGGGGGCCCTCCTACAATGAGCAGTTCTTC
TRBV5-1,NA,TRBJ1-1,TRBD1,CASSISGTGGLNTEAFF,TGCGCCAGCAGCATATCGGGGACAGGGGGCCTGAACACTGAAGCTTTCTTT
TRBV28,NA,TRBJ1-4,NA,CASSLSGGVGGKLFF,TGTGCCAGCAGTTTATCGGGGGGGGTCGGTGGAAAACTGTTTTTT
TRBV6-2/TRBV6-3,NA,TRBJ1-1,NA,CASSYSGAPEAFF,TGTGCCAGCAGTTACTCGGGAGCACCTGAAGCTTTCTTT